This T cell receptor (beta chain) comes out of a study of T cell responses to AZD1222 COVID-19 vaccine. Sequencing was performed with immunoSEQ multiplex PCR; in TCRdb, only in-frame clones are kept and a portion is missing. Of some 80,000 clones listed, approximately 89% are singletons. The CDR3 length is 12 residues. V lost 6 bases, J lost 3 bases, and 8 bases lay in between. The germline V gene encodes CDR1 SGHTA and CDR2 FQGNSA. Remarks on this clone: The target antigen is unknown.

General observations from the study: The peak T cell response came first, and repertoires were sampled only after it. Just a handful of people given AZD1222 tested seropositive at baseline. Close to half of spike-specific TCRs reportedly recognize unmutated variant regions.

The V gene is TRBV7-2, the J gene TRBJ2-5; D is unresolved. The clonotype was recovered from an adult who received the MenACWY meningococcal vaccine as a control. The material was peripheral blood, obtained 28 days after the second dose of the MenACWY control vaccine. CDR3 sequence: CASRGLEETQYF. In DNA form, the CDR3 reads TGTGCCAGCAGAGGGCTAGAAGAGACCCAGTACTTC.